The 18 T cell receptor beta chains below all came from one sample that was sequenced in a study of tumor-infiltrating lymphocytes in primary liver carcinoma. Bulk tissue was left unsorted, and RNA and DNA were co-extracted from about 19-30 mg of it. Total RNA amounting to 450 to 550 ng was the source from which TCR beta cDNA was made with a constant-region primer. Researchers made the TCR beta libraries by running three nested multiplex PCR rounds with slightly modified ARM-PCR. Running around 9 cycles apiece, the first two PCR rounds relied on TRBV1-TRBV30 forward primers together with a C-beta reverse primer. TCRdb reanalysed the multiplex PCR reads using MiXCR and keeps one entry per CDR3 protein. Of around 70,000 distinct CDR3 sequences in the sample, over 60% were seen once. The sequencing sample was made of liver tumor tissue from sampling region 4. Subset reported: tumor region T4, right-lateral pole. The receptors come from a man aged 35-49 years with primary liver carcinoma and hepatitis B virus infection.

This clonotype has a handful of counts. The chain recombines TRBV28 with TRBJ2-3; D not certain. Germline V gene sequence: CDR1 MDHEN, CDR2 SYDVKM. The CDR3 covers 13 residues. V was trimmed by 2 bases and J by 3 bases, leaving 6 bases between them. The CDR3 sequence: CASSLTFTDTQYF. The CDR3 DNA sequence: TGTGCCAGCAGTTTAACGTTTACAGATACGCAGTATTTT.

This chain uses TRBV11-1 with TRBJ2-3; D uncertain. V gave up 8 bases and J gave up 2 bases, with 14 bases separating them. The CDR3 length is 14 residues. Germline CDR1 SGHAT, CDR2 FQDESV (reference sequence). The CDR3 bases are TGTGCCAGCTTACAGCCCATTATCACAGATACGCAGTATTTT. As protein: CASLQPIITDTQYF.

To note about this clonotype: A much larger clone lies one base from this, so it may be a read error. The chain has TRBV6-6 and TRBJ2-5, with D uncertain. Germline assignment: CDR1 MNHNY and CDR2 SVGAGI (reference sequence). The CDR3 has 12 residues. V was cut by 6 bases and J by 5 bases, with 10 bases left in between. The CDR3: CASSGGHETQYF. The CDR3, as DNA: TGTGCCAGCAGCGGTGGCCATGAGACCCAGTACTTC.

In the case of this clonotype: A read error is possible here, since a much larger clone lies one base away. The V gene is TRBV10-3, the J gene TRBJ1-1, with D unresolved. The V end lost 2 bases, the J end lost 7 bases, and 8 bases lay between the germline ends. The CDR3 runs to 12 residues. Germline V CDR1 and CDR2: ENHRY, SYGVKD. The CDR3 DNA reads TGTGCCATCAGTGAGGGTTGGTATGAAGCTTTCTTT. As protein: CAISEGWYEAFF.

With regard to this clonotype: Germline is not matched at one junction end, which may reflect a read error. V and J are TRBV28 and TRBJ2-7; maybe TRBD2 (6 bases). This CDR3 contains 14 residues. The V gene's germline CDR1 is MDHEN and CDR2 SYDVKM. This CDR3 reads CASRDAGNSYKQHF. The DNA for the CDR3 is TGTGCCAGCAGGGACGCGGGGAACTCCTACAAGCAGCACTTC. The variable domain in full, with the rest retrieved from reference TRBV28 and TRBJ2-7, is DVKVTQSSRYLVKRTGEKVFLECVQDMDHENMFWYRQDPGLGLRLIYFSYDVKMKEKGDIPEGYSVSREKKERFSLILESASTNQTSMYLCASRDAGNSYKQHFGPGTRLTVT.

In nucleotides, the CDR3 is TGTGCCAGCCTCACTAGCGGGAGGGTTGGCGAGCAGTACTTC. Amino acid sequence: CASLTSGRVGEQYF. The chain joins TRBV28 to TRBJ2-7, with 13 bases lining up with TRBD2. The CDR3 loop spans 14 amino acids. With V trimmed by 8 bases and J by 6 bases, 7 bases remained unmatched. Per the germline V gene, CDR1 is MDHEN and CDR2 is SYDVKM.

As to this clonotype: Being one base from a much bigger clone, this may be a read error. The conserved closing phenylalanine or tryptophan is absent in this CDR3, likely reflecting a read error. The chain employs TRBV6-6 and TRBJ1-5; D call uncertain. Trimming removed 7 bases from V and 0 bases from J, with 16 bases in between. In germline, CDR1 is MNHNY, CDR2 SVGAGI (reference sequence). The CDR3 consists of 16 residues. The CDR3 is CASTPARANSNQPQHS. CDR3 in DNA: TGTGCCAGCACCCCTGCAAGGGCGAATAGCAATCAGCCCCAGCATTCT.

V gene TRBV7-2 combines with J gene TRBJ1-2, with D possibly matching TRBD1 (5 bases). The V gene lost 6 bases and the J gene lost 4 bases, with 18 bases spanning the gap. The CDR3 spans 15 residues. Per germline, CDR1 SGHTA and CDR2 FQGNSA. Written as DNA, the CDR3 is TGTGCCAGCAGATTTCAGGGTGCAGTCTCCTATGGCTACACCTTC. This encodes CASRFQGAVSYGYTF.

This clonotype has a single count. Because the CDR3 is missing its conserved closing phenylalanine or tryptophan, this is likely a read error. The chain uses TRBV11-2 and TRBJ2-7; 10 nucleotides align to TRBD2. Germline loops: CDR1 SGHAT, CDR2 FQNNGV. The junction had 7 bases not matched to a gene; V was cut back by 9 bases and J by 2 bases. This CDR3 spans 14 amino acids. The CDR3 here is CASSRTSGPYEQYL. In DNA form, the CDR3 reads TGTGCCAGTAGTCGGACTAGCGGTCCCTACGAGCAGTACCTC.

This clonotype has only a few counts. In DNA form, the CDR3 reads TGTGCCAGCAGATCAACAGACGGAGCCTACGAGCAGTACTTC. It codes for CASRSTDGAYEQYF. The rearrangement uses TRBV11-2 and TRBJ2-7; no definite D call. CDR3 size: 14 residues. Looked up from germline, CDR1 is SGHAT and CDR2 is FQNNGV. V gave up 6 bases and J gave up 2 bases, with 14 bases separating them.

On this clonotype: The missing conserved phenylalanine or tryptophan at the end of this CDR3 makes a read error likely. CDR3 amino acids: CASSSAGPWNEQFL. CDR3 in DNA: TGTGCCAGCAGCTCAGCGGGCCCTTGGAATGAGCAGTTCTTA. The rearrangement joins TRBV11-2 to TRBJ2-1; D is perhaps TRBD2 (6 bases). This CDR3 spans 14 amino acids. With 4 bases removed from V and 7 bases from J, the gap between germline ends came to 14 bases. CDR1 and CDR2 (germline): SGHAT, FQNNGV.

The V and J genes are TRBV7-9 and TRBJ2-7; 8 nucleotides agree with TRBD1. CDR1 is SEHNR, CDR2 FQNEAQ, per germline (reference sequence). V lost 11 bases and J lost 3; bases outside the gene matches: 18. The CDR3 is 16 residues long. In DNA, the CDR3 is TGTGCCGGTAGCCGTTCCGGACAGGGAGTAATCTACGAGCAGTACTTC. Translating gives CAGSRSGQGVIYEQYF.

The CDR3 reads CASSLNRRLCEQYF. CDR3 bases: TGTGCCAGCAGTTTAAACAGGAGACTCTGCGAGCAGTACTTC. The chain links TRBV28 to TRBJ2-7; D is possibly TRBD1 (5 bases). The ends were cut back, 2 bases at V and 6 bases at J, with 14 bases in the middle. This CDR3 is built from 14 residues. The germline CDR1 and CDR2 sequences are MDHEN and SYDVKM.

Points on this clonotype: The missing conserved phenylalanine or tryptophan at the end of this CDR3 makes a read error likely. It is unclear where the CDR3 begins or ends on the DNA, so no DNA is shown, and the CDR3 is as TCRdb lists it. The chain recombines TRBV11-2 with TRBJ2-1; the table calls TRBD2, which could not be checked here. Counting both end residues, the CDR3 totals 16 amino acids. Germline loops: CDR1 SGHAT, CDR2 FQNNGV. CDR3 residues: CASSYSSASGRGGGFL.

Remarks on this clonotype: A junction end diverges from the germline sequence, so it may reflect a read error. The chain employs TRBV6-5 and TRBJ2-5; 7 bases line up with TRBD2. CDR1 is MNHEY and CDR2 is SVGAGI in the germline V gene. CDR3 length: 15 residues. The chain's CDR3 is CVGSYGGSSSETQHF. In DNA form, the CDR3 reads TGTGTCGGCAGTTACGGGGGGAGTTCCTCAGAGACCCAGCACTTC.

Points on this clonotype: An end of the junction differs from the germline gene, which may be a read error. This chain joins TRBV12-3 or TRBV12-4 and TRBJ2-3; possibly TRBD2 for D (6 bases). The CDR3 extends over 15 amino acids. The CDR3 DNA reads TGTACCAGCAGTTTCCGGGAGATACTCACAGATACACAGTATTTT. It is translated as CTSSFREILTDTQYF.

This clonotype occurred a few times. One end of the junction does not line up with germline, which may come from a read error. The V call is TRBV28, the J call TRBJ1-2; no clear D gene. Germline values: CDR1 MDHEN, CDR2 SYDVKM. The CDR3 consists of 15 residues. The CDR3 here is CASRLREGRNYSYTF. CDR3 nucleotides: TGTGCCAGCCGTCTTCGCGAAGGGCGTAACTATAGCTACACCTTC.

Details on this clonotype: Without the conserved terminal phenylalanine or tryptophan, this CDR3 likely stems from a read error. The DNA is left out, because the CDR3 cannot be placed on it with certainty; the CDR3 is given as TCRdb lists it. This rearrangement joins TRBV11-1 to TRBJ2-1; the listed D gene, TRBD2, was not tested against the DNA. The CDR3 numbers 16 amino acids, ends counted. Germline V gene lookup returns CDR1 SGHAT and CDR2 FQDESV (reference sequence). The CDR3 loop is CASNLGLGLPTHEQLS.